This TCR beta chain stems from a study of post-analysis software for immune sequencing data. Points from the study as a whole: In patients, a few TRBV segments were more frequent than in controls, with TRBV5-6, TRBV5-1 and TRBV20-1 among them. Pronounced co-clustering by F measure was evident among identically batched samples.

The CDR3 runs 13 residues. V lost 5 bases to trimming and J lost 4 bases; unmatched junction nucleotides: 6. Germline-derived CDR1 and CDR2 are SQVTM and ANQGSEA. Carried by the TCR beta cDNA libraries were unique molecular identifiers. TCRdb independently ran MiXCR on the PCR reads; one entry per CDR3 protein. This table has 750,000 to 950,000 distinct CDR3 sequences, about 50% appearing once. Of note for this clonotype: The antigen remains unidentified.

The clonotype comes from a girl aged 10-17 years with multiple sclerosis. V gene TRBV29-1 combines with J gene TRBJ2-3; 7 bases fit TRBD1. The material sequenced was blood. CDR3: CSVYPGQSDTQYF. The CDR3 DNA is TGCAGCGTTTACCCGGGACAGTCAGATACGCAGTATTTT.